This T cell receptor beta chain was identified during a study of radiation and T cells in renal cell carcinoma. Worth noting for this clone: Its antigen is currently unknown.

The time point: blood 4 weeks post-SBRT, at nephrectomy. As for treatment: 15 Gy SBRT to primary tumor, nephrectomy 4 weeks later. Nephrectomy followed 15 Gy stereotactic body radiation by 4 weeks. Serial blood draws occurred at baseline and 2 and 4 weeks post-SBRT. Clear cell pathology was present in this patient's renal cell carcinoma. The V end lost 7 bases, the J end lost 6 bases, and 12 bases lay between the germline ends. Germline V CDR1 and CDR2: SNHLY, FYNNEI. The CDR3 consists of 13 residues. Study-wide points: In blood, top tumor clones expanded by 2 weeks, shrinking by 4.

Here immunoSEQ multiplex PCR was the method, and the copy in TCRdb shows in-frame clones only, minus some. The sample lists just over 95,000 clones, roughly 84% occurring once. The sample here was blood, taken from a patient whose treatment included radiotherapy and nephrectomy. The rearrangement joins TRBV2 to TRBJ2-2, with a possible D match to TRBD2 (5 bases). This sequence originates from a man between 60 and 75 years old with renal cell carcinoma. The CDR3 nucleotides are TGTGCCAGCAACCGACTAAGGGCCGGGGAGCTGTTTTTT. This encodes CASNRLRAGELFF. The variable domain in full, with the rest retrieved from reference TRBV2 and TRBJ2-2, is EPEVTQTPSHQVTQMGQEVILRCVPISNHLYFYWYRQILGQKVEFLVSFYNNEISEKSEIFDDQFSVERPDGSNFTLKIRSTKLEDSAMYFCASNRLRAGELFFGEGSRLTVL.